The subject of this entry is one T cell receptor beta chain. The data were taken from a study of blood T cell repertoires in COVID-19. Study as a whole: Donors in the United States, Italy and Spain gave samples during acute or convalescent COVID-19. The analysed material was cDNA or gDNA that came from T cells, B-cell-depleted T cells, or PBMCs.

The CDR3 is 17 amino acids. The V gene's germline CDR1 is LNHDA and CDR2 SQIVND (reference sequence). The ends lost 3 bases at V and 2 bases at J; junction bases unmatched: 11. Original methodology: Reference gene primer amplification yielded estimated nucleated cell counts. Sequencing was performed with immunoSEQ multiplex PCR; in TCRdb, only in-frame clones are kept and a portion is missing. That table gives V, J and clone size, and the DNA gave D and trimming. The data hold roughly 330,000 clones, with over 80% observed a single time. The J gene is TRBJ2-3, the V gene TRBV19, with 7 bases lining up with TRBD1. The specimen sequenced was PBMCs or T cells enriched from blood (not recorded which). The source is a man aged 25 to 45 who had recovered from COVID-19. For the CDR3, the DNA is TGTGCCAGTAGTATTCTACTCCGGGACAGTATCACAGATACGCAGTATTTT. Translated, it gives CASSILLRDSITDTQYF.